This T cell receptor beta chain was obtained from a study of T cells in Graves' hyperthyroidism and ophthalmopathy. General study results and limits: Before onset, by a median of approximately 5.9 months, the model predicted ophthalmopathy.

The V and J ends lost 3 bases and 8 bases respectively, with 12 bases between them. Germline values: CDR1 SGHRS, CDR2 YFSETQ. The CDR3 is 14 amino acids. About this clonotype itself: The antigen is undetermined.

When ophthalmopathy did not progress within 18 months, Graves' hyperthyroidism was considered stable. Using RNA transcripts as the source, TCR beta CDR3 regions were amplified. Using the HTBI primer set, a first-round RT-PCR was run on the TCR CDR3. One entry per CDR3 protein results from TCRdb running MiXCR on the multiplex PCR reads. The data show hundreds of thousands of distinct CDR3 sequences, approximately 44% seen once. The sample consisted of peripheral blood or thyroid tissue (not recorded which). The receptor was isolated from a woman aged 18-29 years with Graves' hyperthyroidism. This sequence joins TRBV5-1 and TRBJ1-6; D remains ambiguous. The CDR3 DNA is TGCGCCAGCAGCTGGGAGGGCTACGATTCACCCCTCCACTTT. Protein: CASSWEGYDSPLHF.